These T cell receptor beta chains were read from a single sample in a study of CD8+ T cells in alopecia areata. Sequenced by immunoSEQ multiplex PCR; TCRdb stores in-frame clones only, minus some. The data show roughly 250,000 clones, with less than 80% seen just once and around 1.2% held by the top ten. This specimen consisted of CD4+ T cells sorted from blood, obtained at week 0. The receptors were sampled from a human donor with alopecia areata. Both conserved end residues are part of each CDR3. Fields, in order: clone size, D gene, J gene, V gene, CDR3 protein, CDR3 DNA. A D gene is named only where the DNA matches it firmly. Not all rows give a size; the values are once, few, many and, for expanded clones, a class.

clone_size: -
d_call: -
j_call: TRBJ2-7
v_call: TRBV30
cdr3_aa: CAWSGGDNEQYF
cdr3_nt: TGTGCCTGGAGTGGTGGGGATAACGAGCAGTACTTC

clone_size: few
d_call: TRBD1
j_call: TRBJ2-7
v_call: TRBV4-1
cdr3_aa: CASSQDAVGDRGEQYF
cdr3_nt: TGCGCCAGCAGCCAAGACGCAGTTGGAGACAGGGGCGAGCAGTACTTC

clone_size: -
d_call: TRBD1
j_call: TRBJ2-3
v_call: TRBV30
cdr3_aa: CAWSTAWDRGTDTQYF
cdr3_nt: TGTGCCTGGAGTACTGCCTGGGACAGGGGAACAGATACGCAGTATTTT

clone_size: -
d_call: -
j_call: TRBJ1-5
v_call: TRBV30
cdr3_aa: CAWSVRDRPLYQPQHF
cdr3_nt: TGTGCCTGGAGTGTACGAGACAGGCCCCTATATCAGCCCCAGCATTTT

clone_size: -
d_call: -
j_call: TRBJ1-2
v_call: TRBV30
cdr3_aa: CAWSVPREGYTF
cdr3_nt: TGTGCCTGGAGTGTCCCGAGGGAGGGCTACACCTTC

clone_size: -
d_call: -
j_call: TRBJ2-5
v_call: TRBV5-4
cdr3_aa: CASRPLGGKETQYF
cdr3_nt: TGTGCCAGCAGACCACTAGGAGGAAAAGAGACCCAGTACTTC

clone_size: -
d_call: TRBD1
j_call: TRBJ1-1
v_call: TRBV7-9
cdr3_aa: CASSLDPGQKTEAFF
cdr3_nt: TGTGCCAGCAGCTTAGATCCGGGACAGAAGACTGAAGCTTTCTTT

clone_size: -
d_call: TRBD1
j_call: TRBJ1-2
v_call: TRBV7-2
cdr3_aa: CASSPGTGRNGYTF
cdr3_nt: TGTGCCAGCAGCCCGGGGACAGGGCGAAATGGCTACACCTTC

clone_size: once
d_call: -
j_call: TRBJ1-5
v_call: TRBV30
cdr3_aa: CAWSVGARVNQPQHF
cdr3_nt: TGTGCCTGGAGTGTGGGGGCGAGGGTTAATCAGCCCCAGCATTTT

clone_size: few
d_call: TRBD1
j_call: TRBJ2-7
v_call: TRBV13
cdr3_aa: CASSGTGGYEQYF
cdr3_nt: TGTGCCAGCAGCGGGACAGGGGGCTACGAGCAGTACTTC

clone_size: -
d_call: -
j_call: TRBJ1-4
v_call: TRBV18
cdr3_aa: CASSPQGRQTNEKLFF
cdr3_nt: TGTGCCAGCTCACCTCAAGGACGGCAAACTAATGAAAAACTGTTTTTT

clone_size: -
d_call: -
j_call: TRBJ2-7
v_call: TRBV7-2
cdr3_aa: CASSLVPDRRNYEQYF
cdr3_nt: TGTGCCAGCAGCTTAGTCCCGGATAGAAGAAACTACGAGCAGTACTTC

clone_size: few
d_call: -
j_call: TRBJ1-6
v_call: TRBV27
cdr3_aa: CASSSPLGLSPLHF
cdr3_nt: TGTGCCAGCAGTTCCCCCCTTGGACTCTCACCCCTCCACTTT